This TCR beta chain was recorded in a study of T cells after yellow fever vaccination. About the study: Low-cell-number fractions underwent preparation using SMART-Seq v4 Ultra Low Input.

This CDR3 contains 14 residues. Trimming stripped 5 bases from V and 5 bases from J, with 15 bases between. Germline CDR1 is MNHEY and CDR2 is SMNVEV (reference sequence). TCRdb reprocessed the 5' RACE reads via MiXCR and lists one record per CDR3 protein. Of approximately 450,000 distinct CDR3 sequences listed, roughly a sixth are singletons. This clonotype was sampled from a man between 18 and 35 years old who received the YFV17D yellow fever vaccine. Sequenced here: PBMCs, sampled before the yellow fever booster vaccination. The chain carries TRBV27 and TRBJ2-5, with D possibly being TRBD1 (6 bases). The CDR3 reads CASSPTGKGETQYF. CDR3 in DNA: TGTGCCAGCAGTCCTACAGGGAAGGGTGAGACCCAGTACTTC.